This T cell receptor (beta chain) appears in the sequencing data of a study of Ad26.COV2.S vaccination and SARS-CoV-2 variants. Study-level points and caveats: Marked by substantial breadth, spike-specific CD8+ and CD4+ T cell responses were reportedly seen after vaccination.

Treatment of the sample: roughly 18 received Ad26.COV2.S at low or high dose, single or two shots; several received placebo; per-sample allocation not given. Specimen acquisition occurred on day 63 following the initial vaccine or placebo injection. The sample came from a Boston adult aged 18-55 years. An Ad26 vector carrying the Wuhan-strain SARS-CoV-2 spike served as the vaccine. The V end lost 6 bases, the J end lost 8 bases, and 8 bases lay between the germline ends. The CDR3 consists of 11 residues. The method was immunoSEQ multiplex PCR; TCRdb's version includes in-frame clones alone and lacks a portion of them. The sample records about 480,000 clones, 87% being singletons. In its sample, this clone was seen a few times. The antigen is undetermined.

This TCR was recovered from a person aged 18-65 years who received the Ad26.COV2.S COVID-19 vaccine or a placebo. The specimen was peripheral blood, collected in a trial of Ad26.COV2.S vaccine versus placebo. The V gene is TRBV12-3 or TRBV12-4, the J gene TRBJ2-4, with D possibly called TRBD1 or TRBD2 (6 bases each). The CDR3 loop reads CASRRGDIQYF. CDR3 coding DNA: TGTGCCAGCAGAAGGGGGGACATTCAGTACTTC.